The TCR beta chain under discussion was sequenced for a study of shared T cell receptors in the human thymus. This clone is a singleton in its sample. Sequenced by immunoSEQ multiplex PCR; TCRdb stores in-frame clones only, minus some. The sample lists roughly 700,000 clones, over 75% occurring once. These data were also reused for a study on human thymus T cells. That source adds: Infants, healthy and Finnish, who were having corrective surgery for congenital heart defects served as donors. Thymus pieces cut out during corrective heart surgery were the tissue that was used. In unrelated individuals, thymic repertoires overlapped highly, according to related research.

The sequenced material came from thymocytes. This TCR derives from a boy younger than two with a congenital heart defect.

The DNA of the CDR3 is TGTGCCAGCAGCCGAGGACAGGGGATCAGCGAGCAGTACTTC. Translation: CASSRGQGISEQYF. The chain combines TRBV5-5 with TRBJ2-7, with 9 positions matching TRBD1. The germline V gene has CDR1 SGHKS and CDR2 YYEKEE (reference sequence). V lost 4 bases to trimming and J lost 6 bases; unmatched junction nucleotides: 8. CDR3 size: 14 residues.